The present T cell receptor (beta chain) was sequenced within a study of blood T cell repertoires in COVID-19. Trimming stripped 3 bases from V and 10 bases from J, with 7 bases between. Germline V gene data show CDR1 as KGHSH and CDR2 as LQKENI. The CDR3 contains 11 residues. As handled by the study authors: Reference gene primers were amplified, and this amplification served to estimate nucleated cell counts. Measured with immunoSEQ multiplex PCR; TCRdb has only the in-frame clones, and not every one. V and J calls plus clone size are reproduced from that table; the DNA served to infer D and trimming. Of 150,000 to 200,000 clones listed, around four fifths are singletons. Followed over time, Seattle patients had been enrolled while infection was active.

The chain links TRBV18 to TRBJ2-1; D ambiguous. The sequence came from a man aged 55 to 70 with COVID-19, enrolled during active disease. Sequencing was performed on peripheral blood. The CDR3 DNA sequence: TGTGCCAGCTCACCTAGACTGGAGCAGTTCTTC. This codes for CASSPRLEQFF.